This TCR beta chain was identified during a study of blood T cell repertoires in COVID-19. Study-level background: The study drew acute and convalescent COVID-19 samples from the United States, Italy and Spain. Sample material is recorded as cDNA or gDNA derived from T cells, B-cell-depleted T cells, or PBMCs.

The ends were cut back, 4 bases at V and 0 bases at J, with 15 bases in the middle. Germline CDR1 reads SGDLS; CDR2 reads YYNGEE. The CDR3 length is 16 residues. Per the original methods: How many nucleated cells were present was estimated from reference gene primer amplification. TCRdb keeps only in-frame clones here, not all; method: immunoSEQ multiplex PCR. V and J calls and clone size follow that table, whereas D and trimming were derived from the DNA. The sample has 200,000 to 250,000 clones, 84% seen once. This TCR derives from a woman older than 75 with active or convalescent COVID-19. The sequenced material came from peripheral blood. The chain couples TRBV9 to TRBJ2-3; TRBD2 is a possible D gene (6 bases). CDR3 in amino acids: CASSPGTSPSTDTQYF. As DNA, the CDR3 is TGTGCCAGCAGCCCCGGGACTTCTCCCAGCACAGATACGCAGTATTTT. Full variable domain (outside the CDR3, taken from reference TRBV9 and TRBJ2-3): DSGVTQTPKHLITATGQRVTLRCSPRSGDLSVYWYQQSLDQGLQFLIQYYNGEERAKGNILERFSAQQFPDLHSELNLSSLELGDSALYFCASSPGTSPSTDTQYFGPGTRLTVL.